The 9 T cell receptor beta chains below all came from one sample that was sequenced in a study of technical replicates of blood from a handful of donors. Using immunoSEQ multiplex PCR, the repertoire was profiled, and TCRdb retains in-frame clones only, with some absent. The sample consists of about 80,000 clones, about 97% of them appearing once. Material for sequencing was T cells isolated from PBMCs. The source of these receptors is a human donor in good health.

This chain connects TRBV13 to TRBJ2-7; D is possibly TRBD1 (9 bases). Germline V gene sequence: CDR1 PRHDT, CDR2 FYEKMQ (reference sequence). The CDR3 contains 17 residues. Trimming removed 5 bases from V and 1 base from J, with 21 bases in between. CDR3 sequence: CASSPGGRTGESYEQYF. The CDR3 bases are TGTGCCAGCAGCCCGGGGGGGAGGACAGGGGAATCCTACGAGCAGTACTTC.

This rearrangement joins TRBV13 to TRBJ1-3, with 8 nucleotides matching TRBD1. Germline CDR1 reads PRHDT; CDR2 reads FYEKMQ (reference sequence). V lost 5 bases, J lost 5 bases, and 8 bases stayed unmatched. This CDR3 contains 15 residues. The CDR3 sequence: CASSPGQGTRNTIYF. CDR3 in DNA: TGTGCCAGCAGCCCCGGACAGGGAACCAGAAACACCATATATTTT.

This chain links TRBV10-1 with TRBJ2-1; weak D call: TRBD2 (5 bases). Trimming stripped 2 bases from V and 3 bases from J, with 11 bases between. Germline loops: CDR1 WNHNN, CDR2 SYGVQD (reference sequence). The CDR3 has 15 amino acids. The CDR3 bases are TGCGCCAGCAGTGAGACCGGGGAGAACTACAATGAGCAGTTCTTC. Translation gives CASSETGENYNEQFF.

The CDR3 loop is CASSQLRTGTYEQYF. The DNA of the CDR3 is TGCGCCAGCAGCCAATTACGGACCGGGACCTACGAGCAGTACTTC. The chain joins TRBV4-1 to TRBJ2-7; D is perhaps TRBD2 (5 bases). Germline V gives CDR1 MGHRA, CDR2 YSYEKL. The germline V and J ends were trimmed by 2 bases and 2 bases, with 13 bases remaining between them. The CDR3 is made up of 15 amino acids.

CDR3 sequence reads: CASSQVYSVMETQYF. Here the CDR3 DNA reads TGCGCCAGCAGCCAAGTATATAGCGTTATGGAGACCCAGTACTTC. The chain recombines TRBV4-1 with TRBJ2-5; a weak D match, TRBD2 (5 bases). V was pared by 1 base and J by 5 bases, with 14 bases between. Germline CDR1 and CDR2: MGHRA and YSYEKL. CDR3 length equals 15 residues.

This chain uses TRBV7-9 with TRBJ2-3, with a weak D call TRBD2 (6 bases). V dropped 5 bases and J dropped 3 bases, with 12 bases sitting between them. CDR1 SEHNR and CDR2 FQNEAQ come from the germline V gene (reference sequence). The CDR3 sequence is 14 residues long. CDR3 in amino acids: CASSLGLVTDTQYF. For the CDR3, the DNA is TGTGCCAGCAGCCTGGGACTGGTAACAGATACGCAGTATTTT.

This chain links TRBV11-1 with TRBJ2-7; 7 positions agree with TRBD1. V lost 5 bases and J lost 5; bases outside the gene matches: 3. Per the germline V gene, CDR1 is SGHAT and CDR2 is FQDESV (reference sequence). CDR3 length equals 12 residues. The CDR3 coding sequence is TGTGCCAGCAGCGTCACAGGGGACGAGCAGTACTTC. Protein sequence: CASSVTGDEQYF.

V usage is TRBV7-8 and J usage is TRBJ2-5; 14 bases match TRBD2. V gave up 5 bases and J gave up 3 bases; unmatched junction bases: 17. This CDR3 is built from 20 residues. CDR1 SGHVS and CDR2 FQNEAQ come from the germline V gene. CDR3 nucleotides: TGTGCCAGCAGCGCCGCTTGGGGACTAGCGGGAGTTGTGGGGAAAGAGACCCAGTACTTC. Protein sequence: CASSAAWGLAGVVGKETQYF.

This rearrangement joins TRBV5-1 to TRBJ2-5; 10 bases align to TRBD1. Germline V CDR1 and CDR2: SGHRS, YFSETQ. CDR3 length: 15 amino acids. The V gene end was trimmed by 0 bases and the J gene end by 9 bases; junction bases not matched to a gene: 8. CDR3: CASSLEGQGSEAQYF. The CDR3 nucleotides are TGCGCCAGCAGCTTGGAGGGACAGGGGAGTGAGGCCCAGTACTTC.